This record looks at one T cell receptor beta chain sequence and its context. Its target is unknown. Method: immunoSEQ multiplex PCR; TCRdb's copy keeps in-frame clones and lacks some. The sample holds about 96,000 clones; roughly 90% are singletons and the top ten take approximately 24%. In germline, CDR1 is LNHNV, CDR2 YYDKDF (reference sequence). The CDR3 is 15 amino acids. Between the trimmed V and J ends, which lost 1 base and 2 bases, there was a span of 12 bases. The data belong to a study of T cell responses to AZD1222 COVID-19 vaccine. Background on the study: Doses given second, at about 4 or about 12 weeks, were pooled. Study-level results: White British people made up most donors, females outnumbered males, and clonal diversity was possibly underestimated. Among spike-specific TCRs, nearly half reportedly target unmutated variant regions. Baseline seropositives among AZD1222 recipients totaled only six or seven.

The TCR was taken from an adult in good health. The gene calls are TRBV15 and TRBJ2-7; TRBD2 might be the D (6 bases). This sample comprised peripheral blood, obtained on day 0 of AZD1222 vaccination. CDR3 loop: CATSRVGSGAYEQYF. The CDR3 DNA reads as TGTGCCACCAGCAGAGTGGGTAGCGGAGCCTACGAGCAGTACTTC.